The subject of this entry is one T cell receptor beta chain. Its antigen remains unknown. The data are from a study of PD-1 blockade in classical Hodgkin lymphoma. V gave up 6 bases and J gave up 3 bases; unmatched junction bases: 2. The CDR3 is made up of 14 amino acids. CDR1 is SGHRS, CDR2 YFSETQ, per germline. Study-wide findings and caveats: Reported findings placed baseline TCR diversity lower in newly diagnosed patients (compared with healthy donors). A significant rise in TCR diversity by C4D1 was seen for CD4+ but not CD8+ cells.

Patients all relapsed after autologous stem cell transplantation, and there was variation in brentuximab vedotin exposure. Only in-frame clones appear in the TCRdb table, and some are missing; sequencing was by immunoSEQ multiplex PCR. This table holds roughly 150,000 clones, under 85% found once. The V and J genes are TRBV5-1 and TRBJ2-3; 12 positions agree with TRBD2. This receptor was taken from a human donor with classical Hodgkin lymphoma. This specimen was peripheral blood mononuclear cells (PBMCs), taken before the second cycle of nivolumab. The CDR3 sequence is CASTSGGATDTQYF. The CDR3 DNA reads as TGCGCCAGCACTAGCGGGGGGGCTACAGATACGCAGTATTTT.